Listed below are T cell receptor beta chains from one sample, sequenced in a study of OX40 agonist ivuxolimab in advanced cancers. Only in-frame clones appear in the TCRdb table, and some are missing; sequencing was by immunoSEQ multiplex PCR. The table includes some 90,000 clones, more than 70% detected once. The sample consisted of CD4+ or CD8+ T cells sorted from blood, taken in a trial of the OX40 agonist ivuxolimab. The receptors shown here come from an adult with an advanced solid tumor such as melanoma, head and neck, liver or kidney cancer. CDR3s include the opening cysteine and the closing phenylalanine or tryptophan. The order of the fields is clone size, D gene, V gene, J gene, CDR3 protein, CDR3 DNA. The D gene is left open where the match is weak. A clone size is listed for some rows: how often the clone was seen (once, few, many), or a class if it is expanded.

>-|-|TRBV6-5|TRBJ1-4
CASSYAGKDEKLFF
TGTGCCAGCAGTTACGCCGGGAAGGATGAAAAACTGTTTTTT
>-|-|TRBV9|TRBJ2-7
CASSRETTYEQYF
TGTGCCAGCAGCAGGGAGACCACCTACGAGCAGTACTTC
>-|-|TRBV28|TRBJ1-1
CASSFYGTPNPEAFF
TGTGCCAGCAGTTTTTATGGGACCCCAAACCCTGAAGCTTTCTTT
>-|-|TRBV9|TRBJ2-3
CASSVESGVRTDTQYF
TGTGCCAGCAGCGTAGAAAGCGGAGTCCGCACAGATACGCAGTATTTT
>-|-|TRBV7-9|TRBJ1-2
CASSHQGEDGYTF
TGTGCCAGCAGCCATCAGGGAGAGGATGGCTACACCTTC
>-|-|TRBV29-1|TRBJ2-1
CSVPRQSSYNEQFF
TGCAGCGTACCCAGACAGAGCTCCTACAATGAGCAGTTCTTC
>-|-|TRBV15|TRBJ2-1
CATSTPEGALDEQFF
TGTGCCACCAGCACACCGGAGGGGGCCCTAGATGAGCAGTTCTTC
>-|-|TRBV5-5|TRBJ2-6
CASSFSDSSGANVLTF
TGTGCCAGCAGCTTCTCGGACAGCTCTGGGGCCAACGTCCTGACTTTC
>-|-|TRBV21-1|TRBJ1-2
CASGPGSGYTF
TGTGCCAGTGGTCCGGGCAGTGGCTACACCTTC
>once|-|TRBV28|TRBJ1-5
CASSLLDGENQPQHF
TGTGCCAGCAGTTTATTAGACGGGGAAAATCAGCCCCAGCATTTT
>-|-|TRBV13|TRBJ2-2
CASSWGDTGELFF
TGTGCCAGCAGCTGGGGGGACACCGGGGAGCTGTTTTTT
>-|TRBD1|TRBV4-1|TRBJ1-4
CASSQGQGTNEKLFF
TGCGCCAGCAGCCAAGGACAGGGTACTAATGAAAAACTGTTTTTT
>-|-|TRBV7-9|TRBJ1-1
CASSLVQRVEAFF
TGTGCCAGCAGCTTAGTACAGCGAGTGGAAGCTTTCTTT
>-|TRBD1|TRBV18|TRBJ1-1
CASSRNHRGENTEAFF
TGTGCCAGCTCTCGCAACCACAGGGGCGAGAACACTGAAGCTTTCTTT
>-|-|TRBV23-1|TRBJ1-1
CASAWRGANTEAFF
TGCGCCAGCGCATGGAGGGGGGCGAACACTGAAGCTTTCTTT
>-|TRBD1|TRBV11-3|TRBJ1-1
CASSLSGGLAEAFF
TGTGCCAGCAGTCTTTCAGGGGGCCTGGCTGAAGCTTTCTTT
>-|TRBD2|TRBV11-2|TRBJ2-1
CASSLRGAGARYNEQFF
TGTGCCAGCAGCCTCCGAGGGGCGGGAGCGCGGTACAATGAGCAGTTCTTC
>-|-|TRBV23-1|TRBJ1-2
CASTLYLQPGNHYGYTF
TGCGCCAGCACCTTATACCTCCAACCAGGAAACCACTATGGCTACACCTTC
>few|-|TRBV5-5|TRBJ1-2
CASSLRGGYGYTF
TGTGCCAGCAGCTTAAGAGGGGGCTATGGCTACACCTTC
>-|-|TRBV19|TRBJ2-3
CASSPGLPGTDTQYF
TGTGCCAGTAGTCCAGGACTTCCCGGCACAGATACGCAGTATTTT
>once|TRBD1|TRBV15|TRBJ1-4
CATTPTGVDEKLFF
TGTGCCACCACCCCGACAGGGGTGGACGAAAAACTGTTTTTT
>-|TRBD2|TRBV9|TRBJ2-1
CASSLGSGRSRTEQFF
TGTGCCAGCAGCCTGGGGAGCGGGAGGAGCAGAACTGAGCAGTTCTTC
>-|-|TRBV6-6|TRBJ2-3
CATGEWSTDTQYF
TGTGCCACCGGGGAATGGAGCACAGATACGCAGTATTTT
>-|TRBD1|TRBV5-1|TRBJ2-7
CASSSRDRSYEQYF
TGCGCCAGCAGCTCCCGGGACAGATCCTACGAGCAGTACTTC
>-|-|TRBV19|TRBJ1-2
CASSIINYGYTF
TGTGCCAGTAGTATCATCAACTATGGCTACACCTTC
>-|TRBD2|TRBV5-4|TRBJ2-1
CASSFGTSGNEQFF
TGTGCCAGCAGCTTCGGGACTAGCGGCAATGAGCAGTTCTTC
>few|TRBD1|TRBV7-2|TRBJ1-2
CALQGQGRASNYGYTF
TGTGCCCTCCAGGGACAGGGACGCGCATCTAACTATGGCTACACCTTC
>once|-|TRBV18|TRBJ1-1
CASRSGSEAFF
TGTGCCAGCCGAAGCGGGTCTGAAGCTTTCTTT
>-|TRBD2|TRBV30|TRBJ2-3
CAWTLGASGRSTDTQYF
TGTGCCTGGACCCTGGGGGCTAGCGGGAGAAGCACAGATACGCAGTATTTT
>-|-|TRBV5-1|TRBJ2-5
CASSLGARETQYF
TGCGCCAGCAGCTTGGGAGCGAGGGAGACCCAGTACTTC
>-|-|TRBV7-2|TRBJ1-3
CASSLAVFSGNTIYF
TGTGCCAGCAGCTTAGCTGTCTTCTCTGGAAACACCATATATTTT
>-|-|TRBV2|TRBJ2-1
CASSTRLGSYNEQFF
TGTGCCAGCTCCACAAGACTAGGCTCCTACAATGAGCAGTTCTTC
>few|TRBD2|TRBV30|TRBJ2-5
CAWTGGGYQETQYF
TGTGCCTGGACGGGAGGAGGGTACCAAGAGACCCAGTACTTC
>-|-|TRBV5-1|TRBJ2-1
CASSLGDTANEQFF
TGCGCCAGCAGCTTGGGTGACACTGCTAATGAGCAGTTCTTC
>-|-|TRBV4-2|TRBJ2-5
CASSQEVATRETQYF
TGTGCCAGCAGCCAAGAGGTAGCGACACGGGAGACCCAGTACTTC
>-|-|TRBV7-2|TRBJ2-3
CASSLAHPGADTQYF
TGTGCCAGCAGCTTAGCGCACCCGGGAGCAGATACGCAGTATTTT
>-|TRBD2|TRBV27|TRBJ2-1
CATAGGPYNEQFF
TGTGCCACTGCGGGGGGACCCTACAATGAGCAGTTCTTC
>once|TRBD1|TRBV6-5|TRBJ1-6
CASMKGALSPLHF
TGTGCCAGCATGAAGGGGGCGCTTTCACCCCTCCACTTT
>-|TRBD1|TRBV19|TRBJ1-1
CASSSATGFDAFF
TGTGCCAGTAGTAGTGCGACAGGGTTTGATGCTTTCTTT
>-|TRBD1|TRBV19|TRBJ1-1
CATYPGQWSTEAFF
TGTGCCACGTACCCGGGACAGTGGAGCACTGAAGCTTTCTTT
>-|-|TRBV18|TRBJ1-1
CASSPGSSGLGTEAFF
TGTGCCAGCTCACCGGGGTCATCCGGCTTGGGAACTGAAGCTTTCTTT
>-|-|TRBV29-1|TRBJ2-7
CSVELTGARAYEQYF
TGCAGCGTTGAACTAACTGGGGCTAGAGCCTACGAGCAGTACTTC
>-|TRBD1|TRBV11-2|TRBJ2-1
CASSLGTGGLNEQFF
TGTGCCAGCAGCCTCGGGACAGGGGGCTTGAATGAGCAGTTCTTC
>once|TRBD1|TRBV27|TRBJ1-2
CASSRDRGQYGYTF
TGTGCCAGCAGCCGGGACAGGGGGCAATATGGCTACACCTTC
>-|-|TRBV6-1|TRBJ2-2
CASSEWENTGELFF
TGTGCCAGCAGTGAATGGGAGAACACCGGGGAGCTGTTTTTT
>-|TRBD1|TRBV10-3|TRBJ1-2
CAITGTGDYGYTF
TGTGCCATCACCGGGACAGGGGACTATGGCTACACCTTC
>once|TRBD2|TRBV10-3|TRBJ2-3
CAISVSWTGTSGRGVGNRGDTQYF
TGTGCCATCAGTGTATCCTGGACAGGGACTAGCGGGAGAGGAGTCGGTAACCGGGGAGATACGCAGTATTTT
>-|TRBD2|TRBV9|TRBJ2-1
CASTTAPGLAAYNEQFF
TGTGCCAGCACCACCGCCCCGGGACTAGCTGCCTACAATGAGCAGTTCTTC
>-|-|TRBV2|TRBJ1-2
CASSEVGHGYTF
TGTGCCAGCAGTGAAGTGGGTCATGGCTACACCTTC
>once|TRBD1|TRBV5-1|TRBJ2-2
CASRQGALQISGELFF
TGCGCCAGCAGACAGGGGGCCCTTCAAATTTCCGGGGAGCTGTTTTTT
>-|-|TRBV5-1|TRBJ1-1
CASNSLGTSNTEAFF
TGCGCCAGCAACTCCCTAGGGACATCGAACACTGAAGCTTTCTTT
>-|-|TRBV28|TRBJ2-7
CASSDATGSSYEQYF
TGTGCCAGCAGTGACGCCACAGGGAGCTCCTACGAGCAGTACTTC
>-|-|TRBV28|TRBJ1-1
CASSITWGTEAFF
TGTGCCAGCAGTATAACCTGGGGGACTGAAGCTTTCTTT
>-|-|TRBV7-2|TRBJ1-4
CASSLAGKENEKLFF
TGTGCCAGCAGCTTAGCAGGGAAAGAGAATGAAAAACTGTTTTTT